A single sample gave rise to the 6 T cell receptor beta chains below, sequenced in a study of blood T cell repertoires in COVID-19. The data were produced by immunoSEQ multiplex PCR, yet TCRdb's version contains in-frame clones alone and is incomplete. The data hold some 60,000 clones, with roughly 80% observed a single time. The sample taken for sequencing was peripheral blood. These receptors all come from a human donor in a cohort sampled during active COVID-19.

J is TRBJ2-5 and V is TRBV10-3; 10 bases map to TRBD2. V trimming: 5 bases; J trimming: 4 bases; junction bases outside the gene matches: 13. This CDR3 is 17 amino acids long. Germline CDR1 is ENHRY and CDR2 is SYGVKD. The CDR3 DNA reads TGTGCCATCAGTCGGACTAGCGGAATATCCGAGAGAGAGACCCAGTACTTC. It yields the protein CAISRTSGISERETQYF.

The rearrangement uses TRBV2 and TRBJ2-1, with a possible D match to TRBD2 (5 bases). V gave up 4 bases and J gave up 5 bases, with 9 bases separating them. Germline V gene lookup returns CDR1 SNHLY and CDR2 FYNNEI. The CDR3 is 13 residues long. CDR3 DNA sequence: TGTGCCAGCAGTGCCAGGACTGACAATGAGCAGTTCTTC. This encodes CASSARTDNEQFF.

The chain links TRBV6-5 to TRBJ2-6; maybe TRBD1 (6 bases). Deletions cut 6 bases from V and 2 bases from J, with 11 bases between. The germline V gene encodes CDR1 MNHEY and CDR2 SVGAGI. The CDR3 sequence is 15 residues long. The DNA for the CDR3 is TGTGCCAGCAGCTATACAGGGACTGGGGCCAACGTCCTGACTTTC. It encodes CASSYTGTGANVLTF.

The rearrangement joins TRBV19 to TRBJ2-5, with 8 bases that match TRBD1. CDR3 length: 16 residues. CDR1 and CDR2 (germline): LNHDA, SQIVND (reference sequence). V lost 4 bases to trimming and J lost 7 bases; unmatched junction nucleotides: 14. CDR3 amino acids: CASSTRSTGAAGTQYF. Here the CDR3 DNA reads TGTGCCAGTAGTACCAGATCGACAGGGGCTGCGGGGACCCAGTACTTC.

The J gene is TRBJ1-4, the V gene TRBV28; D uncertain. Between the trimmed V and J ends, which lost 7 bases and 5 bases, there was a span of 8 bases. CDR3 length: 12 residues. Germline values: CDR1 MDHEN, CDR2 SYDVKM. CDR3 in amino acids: CASNARNEKLFF. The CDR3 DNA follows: TGTGCCAGCAATGCGCGCAATGAAAAACTGTTTTTT.

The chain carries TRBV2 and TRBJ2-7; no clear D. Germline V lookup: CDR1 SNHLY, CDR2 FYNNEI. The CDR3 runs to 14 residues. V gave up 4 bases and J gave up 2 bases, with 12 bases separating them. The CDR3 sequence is CASSVSRPTYEQYF. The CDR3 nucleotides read TGTGCCAGCAGTGTGAGCAGGCCAACCTACGAGCAGTACTTC.